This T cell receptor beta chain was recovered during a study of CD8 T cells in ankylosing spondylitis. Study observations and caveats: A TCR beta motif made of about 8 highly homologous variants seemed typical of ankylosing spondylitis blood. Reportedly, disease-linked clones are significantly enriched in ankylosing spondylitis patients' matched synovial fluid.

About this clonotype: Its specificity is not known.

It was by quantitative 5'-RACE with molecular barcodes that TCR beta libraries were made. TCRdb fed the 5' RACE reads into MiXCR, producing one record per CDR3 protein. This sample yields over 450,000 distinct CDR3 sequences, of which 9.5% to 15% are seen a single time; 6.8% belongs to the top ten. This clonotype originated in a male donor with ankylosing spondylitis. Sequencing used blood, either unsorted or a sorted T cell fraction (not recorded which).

DNA for the CDR3: TGTGCCAGCAGGTTGGAACTGAACACTGAAGCTTTCTTT. Protein: CASRLELNTEAFF. The chain has TRBV27 and TRBJ1-1; D gene ambiguous. The CDR3 has 13 residues. The V end was cut by 6 bases, the J end by 0 bases, with 8 bases between. Germline V gives CDR1 MNHEY, CDR2 SMNVEV (reference sequence).